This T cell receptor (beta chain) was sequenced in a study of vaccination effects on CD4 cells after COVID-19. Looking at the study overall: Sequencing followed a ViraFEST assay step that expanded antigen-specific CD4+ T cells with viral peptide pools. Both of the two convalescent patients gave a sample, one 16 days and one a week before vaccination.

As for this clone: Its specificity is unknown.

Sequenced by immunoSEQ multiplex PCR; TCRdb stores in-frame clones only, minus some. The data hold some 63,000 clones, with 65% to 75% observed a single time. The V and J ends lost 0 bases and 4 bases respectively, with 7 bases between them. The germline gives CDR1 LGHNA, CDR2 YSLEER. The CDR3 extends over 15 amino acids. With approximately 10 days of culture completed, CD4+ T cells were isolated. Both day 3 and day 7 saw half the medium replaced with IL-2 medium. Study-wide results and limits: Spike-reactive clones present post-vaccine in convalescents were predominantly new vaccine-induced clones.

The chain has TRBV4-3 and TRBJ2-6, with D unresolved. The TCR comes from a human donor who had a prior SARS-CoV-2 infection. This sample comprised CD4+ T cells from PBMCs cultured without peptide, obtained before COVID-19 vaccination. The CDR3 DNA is TGCGCCAGCAGCCAAGACCCAGGAGGGGCCAACGTCCTGACTTTC. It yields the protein CASSQDPGGANVLTF.